These 20 T cell receptor beta chains share one sample of origin, sequenced in a study of blood T cell repertoires in COVID-19. The method was immunoSEQ multiplex PCR; TCRdb's version includes in-frame clones alone and lacks a portion of them. The data show under 250,000 clones, with 70% to 90% seen just once and under 4.5% held by the top ten. What was sequenced was peripheral blood. These receptors all come from a man aged 50 to 59 with acute or convalescent COVID-19.

V gene TRBV15 combines with J gene TRBJ1-2; D may be TRBD1 (5 bases). The germline V and J ends were trimmed by 3 bases and 7 bases, with 15 bases remaining between them. In germline, CDR1 is LNHNV, CDR2 YYDKDF (reference sequence). This CDR3 comprises 14 residues. Here the CDR3 reads CATSSGLGESGYTF. CDR3 sequence (DNA): TGTGCCACCAGCAGTGGGTTAGGGGAAAGTGGCTACACCTTC.

The rearrangement uses TRBV11-3 and TRBJ2-3, with D possibly TRBD2 on 7 matching bases. CDR1 is SGHNT, CDR2 YENEEA, per germline. V was pared by 4 bases and J by 1 base, with 15 bases between. The CDR3 spans 16 residues. The CDR3 DNA is TGTGCCAGCAGCTCTAGAGGCGGGGGCCGCACAGATACGCAGTATTTT. It is translated as CASSSRGGGRTDTQYF.

This clone has only one observation. The rearrangement uses TRBV7-9 and TRBJ2-7, with 8 nucleotides matching TRBD1. Unmatched junction bases numbered 5, after V lost 5 bases and J lost 2 bases. The CDR3 covers 14 residues. The germline V gene has CDR1 SEHNR and CDR2 FQNEAQ (reference sequence). DNA for the CDR3: TGTGCCAGCAGCCCGAGGACAGGGCCCTACGAGCAGTACTTC. Protein: CASSPRTGPYEQYF.

The V and J genes are TRBV12-3 or TRBV12-4 and TRBJ1-2; 8 bases align to TRBD1. Trimming at V came to 2 bases and at J to 8 bases, leaving 4 bases not matched to a gene. The CDR3 is 13 amino acids. CDR3 bases: TGTGCCAGCAGTTTACCCAGGGGGCTCGGCTACACCTTC. This sequence encodes CASSLPRGLGYTF.

The chain employs TRBV5-5 and TRBJ1-2; the D is unclear. The CDR3 extends over 15 amino acids. V dropped 4 bases and J dropped 0 bases, with 13 bases sitting between them. CDR1 and CDR2 (germline): SGHKS, YYEKEE (reference sequence). Here the CDR3 reads CASSPSAASNYGYTF. In nucleotides, the CDR3 is TGTGCCAGCAGCCCCAGCGCCGCCTCTAACTATGGCTACACCTTC. Complete variable domain (other parts from reference TRBV5-5 and TRBJ1-2): DAGVTQSPTHLIKTRGQQVTLRCSPISGHKSVSWYQQVLGQGPQFIFQYYEKEERGRGNFPDRFSARQFPNYSSELNVNALLLGDSALYLCASSPSAASNYGYTFGSGTRLTVV.

This clone was observed a single time. The chain employs TRBV10-3 and TRBJ1-1; D ambiguous. The CDR3 is 16 residues long. Trimming removed 6 bases from V and 1 base from J, with 18 bases in between. Germline V gives CDR1 ENHRY, CDR2 SYGVKD. The CDR3 sequence: CAIRESPGLGNTEAFF. DNA of the CDR3: TGTGCCATCAGAGAGAGTCCCGGACTGGGGAACACTGAAGCTTTCTTT.

In its sample, this clone was seen once. The chain has TRBV7-9 and TRBJ1-1; 7 bases match TRBD1. Germline V gene sequence: CDR1 SEHNR, CDR2 FQNEAQ (reference sequence). This CDR3 comprises 12 residues. Unmatched junction bases numbered 7, after V lost 4 bases and J lost 11 bases. The CDR3 is CASSSDREDAFF. The CDR3 DNA follows: TGTGCCAGCAGCTCCGACAGGGAGGACGCTTTCTTT.

V usage is TRBV9 and J usage is TRBJ1-1, with D possibly being TRBD1 (5 bases). The V gene lost 2 bases and the J gene lost 6 bases, with 14 bases spanning the gap. Germline V lookup: CDR1 SGDLS, CDR2 YYNGEE. The CDR3 extends over 14 amino acids. The CDR3 spells CASSVGLSSAEAFF. CDR3 DNA: TGTGCCAGCAGCGTGGGGCTAAGCAGCGCTGAAGCTTTCTTT. The variable domain in full, completed from reference TRBV9 and TRBJ1-1, reads DSGVTQTPKHLITATGQRVTLRCSPRSGDLSVYWYQQSLDQGLQFLIQYYNGEERAKGNILERFSAQQFPDLHSELNLSSLELGDSALYFCASSVGLSSAEAFFGQGTRLTVV.

The V call is TRBV7-6, the J call TRBJ2-1, with 10 bases matching TRBD2. Germline CDR1 is SGHVS and CDR2 is FNYEAQ. V lost 5 bases, J lost 7 bases, and 8 bases stayed unmatched. The CDR3 consists of 15 residues. CDR3 nucleotide sequence: TGTGCCAGCAGCCCCCCGGGACTAGCGATAAATGAGCAGTTCTTC. The encoded protein is CASSPPGLAINEQFF. The whole variable domain, filled in from reference TRBV7-6 and TRBJ2-1, reads GAGVSQSPRYKVTKRGQDVALRCDPISGHVSLYWYRQALGQGPEFLTYFNYEAQQDKSGLPNDRFSAERPEGSISTLTIQRTEQRDSAMYRCASSPPGLAINEQFFGPGTRLTVL.

In this sample, this clone turned up a few times. The V gene is TRBV4-2, the J gene TRBJ2-1; 10 bases match TRBD2. The V segment lost 0 bases and the J segment 9 bases; nucleotides outside the gene matches: 5. The germline CDR1 and CDR2 sequences are LGHNA and YNFKEQ. The CDR3 has 15 amino acids. The CDR3 is CASSQDLAGVGEQFF. CDR3 bases: TGTGCCAGCAGCCAAGACCTAGCGGGAGTGGGTGAGCAGTTCTTC.

In regard to this clone: One end of the junction does not line up with germline, which may come from a read error. The chain recombines TRBV29-1 with TRBJ1-2; 12 positions match TRBD1. Germline V CDR1 and CDR2: SQVTM, ANQGSEA. CDR3 length: 13 amino acids. CDR3 region: CSVGTGGNFGYTF. The CDR3 nucleotides are TGCAGCGTGGGGACAGGGGGCAACTTTGGCTACACCTTC.

This clone was counted only a few times. The gene calls are TRBV27 and TRBJ1-5; 7 nucleotides agree with TRBD1. Germline CDR1 is MNHEY and CDR2 is SMNVEV (reference sequence). CDR3 size: 14 residues. V lost 2 bases, J lost 4 bases, and 2 bases stayed unmatched. CDR3 coding DNA: TGTGCCAGCAGTTTAAGGGACAGTAATCAGCCCCAGCATTTT. It is translated as CASSLRDSNQPQHF.

The chain joins TRBV19 to TRBJ1-2; perhaps TRBD1 as D (6 bases). The V end lost 5 bases, the J end lost 7 bases, and 20 bases lay between the germline ends. The CDR3 is 15 amino acids. CDR1 LNHDA and CDR2 SQIVND come from the germline V gene (reference sequence). The chain's CDR3 is CASSSPGHRTGGYTF. For the CDR3, the DNA is TGTGCCAGTAGTTCTCCGGGACACCGAACGGGTGGCTACACCTTC.

The chain links TRBV5-4 to TRBJ2-7; TRBD1 agrees at 7 bases. The germline V gene has CDR1 SGHNT and CDR2 YYREEE (reference sequence). V lost 4 bases and J lost 5; bases outside the gene matches: 6. CDR3 length: 13 amino acids. CDR3 DNA sequence: TGTGCCAGCAGCCCGTACACAGGGGACGAGCAGTACTTC. This gives the protein CASSPYTGDEQYF.

The chain couples TRBV5-1 to TRBJ2-7; the D gene is possibly TRBD1 (6 bases). The germline CDR1 and CDR2 sequences are SGHRS and YFSETQ. Trimming removed 4 bases from V and 2 bases from J, with 16 bases in between. This CDR3 comprises 15 residues. The CDR3 loop is CASSIPGQGPYEQYF. The CDR3 DNA is TGCGCCAGCAGCATACCGGGACAAGGTCCCTACGAGCAGTACTTC. Filled out from reference TRBV5-1 and TRBJ2-7, the complete variable domain reads KAGVTQTPRYLIKTRGQQVTLSCSPISGHRSVSWYQQTPGQGLQFLFEYFSETQRNKGNFPGRFSGRQFSNSRSEMNVSTLELGDSALYLCASSIPGQGPYEQYFGPGTRLTVT.

Of note for this clone: At one end the junction does not follow the germline gene, possibly because of a read error. This sequence joins TRBV7-7 and TRBJ2-7; perhaps TRBD1 as D (6 bases). The CDR3 has 15 amino acids. The germline V gene encodes CDR1 SSHAT and CDR2 FNYEAQ (reference sequence). CDR3 sequence: CASSLGWGPSYEQYF. For the CDR3, the DNA is TGTGCTAGCAGCCTCGGTTGGGGGCCCTCCTACGAGCAGTACTTC.

The chain has TRBV27 and TRBJ2-1; D remains ambiguous. Trimming took off 8 bases at V and 1 base at J, with 12 bases between the two ends. The CDR3 is 14 residues long. The germline CDR1 and CDR2 sequences are MNHEY and SMNVEV (reference sequence). The CDR3 spells CASALADSYNEQFF. The CDR3 region has the DNA TGTGCCAGCGCTCTGGCGGATTCCTACAATGAGCAGTTCTTC.

The chain couples TRBV14 to TRBJ2-2; 11 positions match TRBD2. The germline V gene encodes CDR1 SGHDN and CDR2 FVKESK. V shed 0 bases and J 4 bases; nucleotides not matched to a gene: 4. The length of the CDR3 is 17 residues. The CDR3 sequence: CASSQEILAGVTGELFF. The CDR3 DNA is TGTGCCAGCAGCCAAGAGATACTAGCGGGAGTCACCGGGGAGCTGTTTTTT.

This sequence joins TRBV11-2 and TRBJ1-1, with a possible D match to TRBD1 (5 bases). The CDR3 consists of 13 residues. The germline gives CDR1 SGHAT, CDR2 FQNNGV. V lost 6 bases to trimming and J lost 5 bases, with 13 bases between them. The CDR3 reads CASSQGPGTEAFF. The CDR3 DNA reads as TGTGCCAGCAGTCAGGGCCCGGGTACTGAAGCTTTCTTT.

Comment on this clone: This same CDR3 is encoded by further DNA sequences in the sample. V usage is TRBV19 and J usage is TRBJ1-1; 11 bases line up with TRBD1. This CDR3 has 15 residues. Germline CDR1 is LNHDA and CDR2 is SQIVND (reference sequence). The ends lost 1 base at V and 5 bases at J; junction bases unmatched: 3. CDR3 nucleotides: TGTGCCAGTAGTATAGTGGGACAGGGGGGTACTGAAGCTTTCTTT. Its protein is CASSIVGQGGTEAFF.